This record looks at one T cell receptor beta chain sequence and its context. No antigen is known for it. The V and J ends lost 5 bases and 0 bases respectively, with 5 bases between them. Germline V gives CDR1 MNHEY, CDR2 SVGAGI. This CDR3 has 13 amino acids. This sample is drawn from a study of cytomegalovirus exposure and HLA in healthy donors. Overall study findings and caveats: Using the classifier, cytomegalovirus status was reportedly diagnosed with high specificity and sensitivity. When presence/absence was analysed, sequencing depth was taken to be roughly uniform across donors. Through in vitro validation, three CMV-associated chains were shown to be specific for CMV antigens.

This PCR relied on a set of 60 Vbeta primers and 13 Jbeta primers. Using immunoSEQ multiplex PCR, the repertoire was profiled, and TCRdb retains in-frame clones only, with some absent. The profile shows 93,000 or so clones, around 80% of them singletons. The TCR sequence derives from a young woman in good health and CMV-seropositive. This chain uses TRBV6-5 with TRBJ1-3, with D hard to call. Sequenced input: PBMCs. The CDR3 is CASSLSSGNTIYF. The CDR3 nucleotides read TGTGCCAGCAGTCTCAGCTCTGGAAACACCATATATTTT.